This entry features one T cell receptor (beta chain) sequence. What it binds is not known. This entry belongs to a study of T cell repertoires and HLA-DP antigens. Study information: Versus self, one alloantigen differed at one groove amino acid, the other at more than eight.

General observations from the study: Sorted CD137+ cells had clonality around 0.39 against both alloantigens, versus approximately 0.037 pre-culture. Clones undetected before culture averaged about 40% against one allele and 50.6% against the other.

Amplification used primers for 54 TRBV and 13 TRBJ segments. TCRdb keeps only in-frame clones here, not all; method: immunoSEQ multiplex PCR. The sample contains about 89,000 clones, more than 75% of which appear only once. The CDR3 loop spans 17 amino acids. Trimming took 0 bases from V and 9 from J; bases not matched to a gene: 14. Germline-derived CDR1 and CDR2 are SGDLS and YYNGEE. The sequenced material came from CD4+ T cells from PBMCs. The chain has TRBV9 and TRBJ2-3, with TRBD2 matching 9 bases. The receptor's source is a man in his forties or fifties in good health and CMV-seronegative. The CDR3 DNA follows: TGTGCCAGCAGCGTAGCCCAGACTAGCGGCAGACCCCCCACGCAGTATTTT. Protein sequence: CASSVAQTSGRPPTQYF.